The clone carrying this T cell receptor beta chain appeared many times. The sample belongs to a study of early T cells in non-severe SARS-CoV-2 infection. Turning to the study itself: Sequenced bulk RNA came from whole blood that was unsorted, and chains were unpaired.

Attachment of unique molecular identifiers was made to individual cDNA molecules. TCRdb independently ran MiXCR on the 5' RACE reads; one entry per CDR3 protein. The sample lists tens of thousands of distinct CDR3 sequences, 8% to 9.5% occurring once. Trimming took off 5 bases at V and 7 bases at J, with 18 bases between the two ends. The CDR3 contains 14 residues. From germline, CDR1 is SEHNR and CDR2 FQNEAQ (reference sequence). J is TRBJ2-7 and V is TRBV7-9; possibly TRBD1 for D (5 bases). The sequencing sample was made of whole blood. The source of this sequence is an adult who was a healthcare worker with PCR-confirmed SARS-CoV-2 infection or an uninfected control (not recorded which). CDR3 region: CASSPRWGTEEQYF. The CDR3 bases are TGTGCCAGCAGCCCTAGGTGGGGCACGGAAGAGCAGTACTTC.